Below, 25 T cell receptor beta chains from the same sample are listed, as sequenced in a study of patients and donors after allogeneic stem cell transplantation. TCRdb re-analysed the RT-PCR reads in MiXCR, keeping a single row per CDR3 protein. The sample contains around 70,000 distinct CDR3 sequences, 26% of which appear only once. The sample consisted of blood, either unsorted or a sorted T cell fraction (not recorded which). The receptors were gathered from a human donor who was either an allogeneic HSCT recipient or a stem cell or donor lymphocyte infusion donor (not recorded which). It is not recorded whose cells these are; they may come from a transplant donor.

This clonotype was observed a few times. The chain is built from TRBV10-3 and TRBJ1-2; no clear D gene. Germline V gene lookup returns CDR1 ENHRY and CDR2 SYGVKD. This CDR3 is 11 amino acids long. V was trimmed by 0 bases and J by 8 bases, leaving 4 bases between them. DNA of the CDR3: TGTGCCATCAGTGAGTCCAGGGGCTACACCTTC. Translation gives CAISESRGYTF.

The gene calls are TRBV13 and TRBJ2-7; D is unclear. Germline V gives CDR1 PRHDT, CDR2 FYEKMQ (reference sequence). The V end was cut by 5 bases, the J end by 5 bases, with 10 bases between. The CDR3 loop spans 12 amino acids. CDR3 loop: CASSRTTDEQYF. As DNA, the CDR3 is TGTGCCAGCAGCCGTACTACCGACGAGCAGTACTTC.

This chain joins TRBV5-5 and TRBJ2-1, with TRBD2 as a possible D gene (6 bases). Germline-derived CDR1 and CDR2 are SGHKS and YYEKEE (reference sequence). Trimming removed 4 bases from V and 4 bases from J, with 9 bases in between. The CDR3 consists of 13 residues. The CDR3 spells CASSPGLYNEQFF. In nucleotides, the CDR3 is TGTGCCAGCAGCCCGGGACTGTACAATGAGCAGTTCTTC.

The chain links TRBV12-3 or TRBV12-4 to TRBJ1-2; D is uncertain. The V and J ends lost 3 bases and 6 bases respectively, with 2 bases between them. The CDR3 is 10 amino acids. In nucleotides, the CDR3 is TGTGCCAGCAGTTTCAATGGCTACACCTTC. The encoded protein is CASSFNGYTF.

This sequence joins TRBV7-3 and TRBJ2-1; maybe TRBD1 (6 bases). Germline loops: CDR1 SGHTA, CDR2 FQGTGA. The CDR3 has 14 amino acids. With 4 bases removed from V and 5 bases from J, the gap between germline ends came to 12 bases. The CDR3 is CASSSIDRNNEQFF. CDR3 in DNA: TGTGCCAGCAGCTCAATCGACAGGAACAATGAGCAGTTCTTC.

The V call is TRBV18, the J call TRBJ2-7; 7 bases are a match to TRBD1. From germline, CDR1 is KGHSH and CDR2 LQKENI. V trimming: 6 bases; J trimming: 4 bases; junction bases outside the gene matches: 9. The CDR3 covers 14 residues. CDR3 amino acids: CASSTREGAYEQYF. Here the CDR3 DNA reads TGTGCCAGCTCTACCCGCGAGGGGGCATACGAGCAGTACTTC.

This clonotype was counted between two and nine times. The chain recombines TRBV10-3 with TRBJ2-2, with 12 bases that match TRBD1. V lost 5 bases to trimming and J lost 4 bases; unmatched junction nucleotides: 8. The CDR3 length is 17 residues. Germline V gives CDR1 ENHRY, CDR2 SYGVKD. The CDR3 sequence: CAISLWDRGLGTGELFF. For the CDR3, the DNA is TGTGCCATCAGTTTATGGGACAGGGGGCTCGGCACCGGGGAGCTGTTTTTT.

This clonotype was counted a few times. The chain combines TRBV29-1 with TRBJ1-1; D unresolved. CDR1 is SQVTM, CDR2 ANQGSEA, per germline. Trimming pared 5 bases from V and 3 bases from J, leaving 22 bases between. There are 16 residues in the CDR3. The CDR3 region is CSVRHFVRLPYTEAFF. The CDR3 coding sequence is TGCAGCGTTCGTCACTTCGTACGATTGCCCTACACTGAAGCTTTCTTT.

This rearrangement joins TRBV29-1 to TRBJ2-5; 9 bases align to TRBD2. CDR3 size: 13 residues. Looked up from germline, CDR1 is SQVTM and CDR2 is ANQGSEA. V lost 6 bases to trimming and J lost 8 bases; unmatched junction nucleotides: 10. The CDR3 protein is CSVRAGGRDTQYF. CDR3 DNA: TGCAGCGTGAGAGCGGGAGGCCGGGATACCCAGTACTTC.

This chain links TRBV24-1 with TRBJ1-5; TRBD1 is a possible D gene (6 bases). V lost 1 base and J lost 8, with 11 bases in between. Germline CDR1 and CDR2: KGHDR and SFDVKD. The CDR3 has 14 amino acids. This CDR3 reads CATSDLHREKPQHF. DNA of the CDR3: TGTGCCACCAGTGATTTACACAGGGAGAAGCCCCAGCATTTT.

The chain has TRBV7-2 and TRBJ2-1; 11 bases fit TRBD2. There are 14 residues in the CDR3. J gave up 5 bases and V 7 bases, and 4 bases lay outside the gene matches. From germline, CDR1 is SGHTA and CDR2 FQGNSA. The CDR3 reads CASNRLAGNNEQFF. DNA for the CDR3: TGTGCCAGCAACAGACTAGCGGGGAACAATGAGCAGTTCTTC.

This clonotype was observed a few times. The CDR3: CASSLLAGANTGELFF. CDR3 in DNA: TGCGCCAGCAGCTTACTAGCGGGGGCCAACACCGGGGAGCTGTTTTTT. This chain uses TRBV5-1 with TRBJ2-2; 11 nucleotides match TRBD2. V lost 2 bases to trimming and J lost 2 bases; unmatched junction nucleotides: 2. The CDR3 is 16 residues long. Germline V gives CDR1 SGHRS, CDR2 YFSETQ.

The table lists this clonotype with a few counts. This chain connects TRBV29-1 to TRBJ1-2; 8 bases agree with TRBD1. V dropped 6 bases and J dropped 8; count of bases not matched to a gene: 23. This CDR3 spans 17 amino acids. CDR1 and CDR2 (germline): SQVTM, ANQGSEA. The CDR3 nucleotides read TGCAGCGTCGCTTATCAGGGGGCTCGTAAATCCAAGAGGGGCTACACCTTC. It codes for CSVAYQGARKSKRGYTF.

CDR3 nucleotides: TGTGCCAGCAGCTTTTCCCGGGACTCAAGCTCCTACGAGCAGTACTTC. It encodes CASSFSRDSSSYEQYF. The chain joins TRBV5-5 to TRBJ2-7, with TRBD2 as a possible D gene (6 bases). This CDR3 has 16 amino acids. The ends were cut back, 2 bases at V and 0 bases at J, with 15 bases in the middle. Germline lookup yields CDR1 SGHKS and CDR2 YYEKEE (reference sequence).

V usage is TRBV7-9 and J usage is TRBJ2-7; no definite D call. The germline CDR1 and CDR2 sequences are SEHNR and FQNEAQ (reference sequence). The CDR3 extends over 13 amino acids. V lost 2 bases and J lost 3, with 8 bases in between. CDR3 sequence: CASSLPLDYEQYF. The CDR3, as DNA: TGTGCCAGCAGCTTACCCCTCGACTACGAGCAGTACTTC.

The chain has TRBV24-1 and TRBJ1-5; D may be TRBD1 (5 bases). Germline CDR1 and CDR2: KGHDR and SFDVKD. The CDR3 spans 14 residues. The V end lost 7 bases, the J end lost 6 bases, and 15 bases lay between the germline ends. The CDR3 protein is CATSNPGRGQPQHF. Written as DNA, the CDR3 is TGTGCCACCAGCAATCCAGGGCGGGGTCAGCCCCAGCATTTT.

The sample holds a few counts of this clonotype. The genes are TRBV12-3 or TRBV12-4 and TRBJ1-4, with 7 bases matching TRBD1. J gave up 3 bases and V 3 bases, and 4 bases lay outside the gene matches. The CDR3 loop spans 15 amino acids. CDR3 bases: TGTGCCAGCAGTTTCCGCGGACAGGCTAATGAAAAACTGTTTTTT. Translated, it gives CASSFRGQANEKLFF.

This clonotype came up a few times. The rearrangement uses TRBV7-9 and TRBJ1-1; 9 bases line up with TRBD1. The CDR3 runs 14 residues. V was pared by 1 base and J by 4 bases, with 1 base of the junction left unmatched. Germline V gene sequence: CDR1 SEHNR, CDR2 FQNEAQ (reference sequence). CDR3 nucleotide sequence: TGTGCCAGCAGCTTAGTGACAGGGGGCACTGAAGCTTTCTTT. It encodes CASSLVTGGTEAFF.

This clonotype appeared a few times. The V and J genes are TRBV4-1 and TRBJ1-5; D is possibly TRBD1 (5 bases). V gave up 0 bases and J gave up 5 bases, with 5 bases separating them. This CDR3 contains 13 residues. Germline values: CDR1 MGHRA, CDR2 YSYEKL. CDR3 nucleotide sequence: TGCGCCAGCAGCCAAGAGGGGGATCAGCCCCAGCATTTT. It translates to CASSQEGDQPQHF.

This clonotype was seen more than once but under ten times. The chain employs TRBV3-1 and TRBJ2-7; 8 bases are a match to TRBD2. The germline CDR1 and CDR2 sequences are LGHDT and YNNKEL (reference sequence). The CDR3 length is 16 residues. With 3 bases clipped from V and 0 bases from J, the junction kept 7 bases outside the gene matches. The CDR3 DNA sequence: TGTGCCAGCAGCCATATTAGCGGGGCGAGCTCCTACGAGCAGTACTTC. Translation gives CASSHISGASSYEQYF.

J is TRBJ2-7 and V is TRBV20-1; 9 nucleotides match TRBD1. Trimming cost V 3 bases and J 5 bases; bases outside gene matches: 8. From germline, CDR1 is DFQATT and CDR2 SNEGSKA (reference sequence). The CDR3 loop spans 14 amino acids. CDR3 residues: CSASPGTGHDEQYF. Written as DNA, the CDR3 is TGCAGTGCTAGTCCCGGGACAGGGCACGACGAGCAGTACTTC.

This clonotype was counted between two and nine times. The genes are TRBV27 and TRBJ1-5; D not certain. Germline V gives CDR1 MNHEY, CDR2 SMNVEV (reference sequence). V was trimmed by 2 bases and J by 5 bases, leaving 13 bases between them. The CDR3 runs 15 residues. The CDR3 sequence: CASSLPPRGDQPQHF. The CDR3 DNA reads TGTGCCAGCAGTTTACCCCCACGCGGGGATCAGCCCCAGCATTTT.

V gene TRBV12-3 or TRBV12-4 combines with J gene TRBJ2-1; 10 bases are a match to TRBD2. V shed 2 bases, J shed 5 bases, and the junction held 6 bases outside the gene matches. The CDR3 consists of 16 residues. This CDR3 reads CASSLLAGADNNEQFF. The DNA for the CDR3 is TGTGCCAGCAGTTTACTAGCGGGAGCGGATAACAATGAGCAGTTCTTC.

V usage is TRBV6-4 and J usage is TRBJ1-1, with D maybe TRBD1 (6 bases). Deletions cut 7 bases from V and 4 bases from J, with 22 bases between. Germline-derived CDR1 and CDR2 are MRHNA and SNTAGT. The CDR3 length is 16 residues. The CDR3 coding sequence is TGTGCCAGCACGGCCGGGGGCTGGGGATCGGTCACTGAAGCTTTCTTT. It is translated as CASTAGGWGSVTEAFF.

The table lists this clonotype with a few counts. The chain's CDR3 is CSASTGGPGNSPLHF. The CDR3 DNA is TGCAGTGCGTCAACAGGGGGCCCGGGGAATTCACCCCTCCACTTT. The chain uses TRBV20-1 and TRBJ1-6, with TRBD1 identical over 9 bases. Per germline, CDR1 DFQATT and CDR2 SNEGSKA (reference sequence). Losses at the gene ends were 6 bases for V and 7 bases for J; bases not matched to a gene: 10. This CDR3 contains 15 residues.